This T cell receptor (beta chain) was retrieved from a study of siplizumab effects on memory and regulatory T cells (dated by TCRdb to the late 2010s). A note on the overall study: The study looked at the effect of siplizumab, an anti-CD2 antibody, on alloreactive T-cell subsets in allogeneic mixed lymphocyte reactions made from human PBMCs. The paper's findings and limits, for the study overall: Unstimulated naive T cells appeared more diverse than memory T cells, and naive cells seemed to contribute substantially to the alloresponse. In reactions with siplizumab, an average of about 62% of mappable alloreactive CD4+ clones were Treg-derived, compared with roughly 27% in control reactions. Roughly 75-97% of proliferating CD4+ or CD8+ clones could not be assigned a naive or memory phenotype. Because sequences below about 10^-5 frequency were poorly captured, only a minor fraction of alloreactive clones could be mapped to unstimulated subsets. The cumulative frequency of alloreactive sequences traceable to unstimulated CD4+ memory T cells was significantly reduced by siplizumab. Whether proliferating Tregs from siplizumab cultures were suppressive was not functionally confirmed.

The receptor library was made with the immunoSEQ multiplex PCR assay. Some 9.9 x 10^4 TCR templates per sample were assayed by the deep sequencing platform. Genomic DNA extracted from sorted T cells was used for TCRbeta CDR3 sequencing. In the original analysis: The R programming language was used for clonal analysis of TCRbeta CDR3 data. Comparing unstimulated samples against CFSE-low samples taken after the reaction was how alloreactive CD4+ and CD8+ clones were defined. Alloreactive CD4+ clones were assigned to regulatory or non-regulatory origin by matching sequences to sorted unstimulated Treg and non-Treg repertoires. Not all clones reach the TCRdb copy of this immuneACCESS table, which keeps in-frame sequences only. Checked studies attribute under half of the gap to unresolved V genes and leave the rest unexplained. The DNA was the basis for D and trimming; V, J and clone size are from that table. The sample contains roughly 80,000 clones, around 90% of them found a single time. The top ten clonotypes cover over 1.5% of the sample.

Sorted unstimulated T cells, along with proliferating T cells recovered from mixed lymphocyte reactions, underwent TCRbeta CDR3 sequencing. Fresh whole blood from approximately 9 HLA-typed healthy donors was used to isolate PBMCs. Unstimulated CD4+ regulatory T cells were FACS-sorted to map the origin of alloreactive clones. About this clone itself: No cognate antigen has been identified for it. Per-nucleotide qualities are absent, and no much larger clonotype sits a single base away.

The CDR3 goes from the cysteine to the phenylalanine over 16 residues. Only the CDR3 portion is preserved as DNA: 48 bases, with reading frame beginning at the first base. V loses 2 bases at its end and J loses 3 bases; junction bases beyond the gene matches: 7. The germline V gene gives CDR1 as SNHLY and CDR2 as FYNNEI. The chain is encoded by TRBV2 joined to TRBJ1-5, and 7 junctional nucleotides match TRBD1. This receptor was taken from a human donor in good health. Sequencing was done on a sample of Tregs sorted from blood. The nucleotide sequence is given as TGTGCCAGCAGTGAAAGGCTAGGGGGCCTCAATCAGCCCCAGCATTTT. Its coded protein is CASSERLGGLNQPQHF. With the rest looked up from the reference TRBV2 and TRBJ1-5 genes rather than sequenced, the full variable domain is EPEVTQTPSHQVTQMGQEVILRCVPISNHLYFYWYRQILGQKVEFLVSFYNNEISEKSEIFDDQFSVERPDGSNFTLKIRSTKLEDSAMYFCASSERLGGLNQPQHFGDGTRLSIL.